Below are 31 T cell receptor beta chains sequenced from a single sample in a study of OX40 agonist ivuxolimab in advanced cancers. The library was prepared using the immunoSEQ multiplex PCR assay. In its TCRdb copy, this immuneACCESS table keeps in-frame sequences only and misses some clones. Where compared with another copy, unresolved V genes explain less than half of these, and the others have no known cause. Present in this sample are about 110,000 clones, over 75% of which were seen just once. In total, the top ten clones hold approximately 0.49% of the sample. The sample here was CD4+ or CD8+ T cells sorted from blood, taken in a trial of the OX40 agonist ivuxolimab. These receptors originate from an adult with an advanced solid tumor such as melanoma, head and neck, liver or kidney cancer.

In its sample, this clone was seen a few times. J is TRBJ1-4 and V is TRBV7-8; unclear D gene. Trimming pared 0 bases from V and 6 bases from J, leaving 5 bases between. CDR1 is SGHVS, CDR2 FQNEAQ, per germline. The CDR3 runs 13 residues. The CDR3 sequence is CASSLARDEKLFF. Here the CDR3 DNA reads TGTGCCAGCAGCTTAGCGCGGGATGAAAAACTGTTTTTT.

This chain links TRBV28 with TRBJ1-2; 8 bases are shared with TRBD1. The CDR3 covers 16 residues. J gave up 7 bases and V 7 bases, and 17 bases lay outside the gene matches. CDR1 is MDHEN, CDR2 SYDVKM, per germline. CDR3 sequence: CASNGRGTGRSRGYTF. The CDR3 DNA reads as TGTGCCAGCAATGGGAGGGGGACAGGCCGGTCTCGTGGCTACACCTTC.

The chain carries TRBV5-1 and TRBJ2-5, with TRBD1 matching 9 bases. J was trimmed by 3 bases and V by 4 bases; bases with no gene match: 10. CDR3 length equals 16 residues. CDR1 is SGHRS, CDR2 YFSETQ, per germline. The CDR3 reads CASSASPQGAEETQYF. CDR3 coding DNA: TGCGCCAGCAGCGCGTCCCCACAGGGGGCGGAAGAGACCCAGTACTTC.

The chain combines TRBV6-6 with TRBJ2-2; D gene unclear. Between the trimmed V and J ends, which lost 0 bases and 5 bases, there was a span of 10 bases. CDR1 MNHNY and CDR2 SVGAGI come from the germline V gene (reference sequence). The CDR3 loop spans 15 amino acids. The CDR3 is CASSYSKEGTGELFF. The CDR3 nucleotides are TGTGCCAGCAGTTACTCGAAGGAAGGGACCGGGGAGCTGTTTTTT.

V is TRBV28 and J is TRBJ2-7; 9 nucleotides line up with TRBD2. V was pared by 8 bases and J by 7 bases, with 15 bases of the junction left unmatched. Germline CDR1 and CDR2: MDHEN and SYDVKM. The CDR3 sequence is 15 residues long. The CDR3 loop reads CASAIAGDYLGEQYF. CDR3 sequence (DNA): TGTGCCAGCGCTATAGCGGGGGACTATTTGGGGGAGCAGTACTTC.

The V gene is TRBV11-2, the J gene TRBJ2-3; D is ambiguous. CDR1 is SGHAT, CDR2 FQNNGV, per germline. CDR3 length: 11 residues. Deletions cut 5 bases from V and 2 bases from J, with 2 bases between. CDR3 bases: TGTGCCAGCAGCCACACAGATACGCAGTATTTT. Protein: CASSHTDTQYF.

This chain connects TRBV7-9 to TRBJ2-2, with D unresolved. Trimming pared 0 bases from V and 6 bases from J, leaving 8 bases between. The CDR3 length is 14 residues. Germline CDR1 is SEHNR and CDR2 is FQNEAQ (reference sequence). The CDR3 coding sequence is TGTGCCAGCAGCTTAGCAGGGATGTCCGGGGAGCTGTTTTTT. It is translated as CASSLAGMSGELFF.

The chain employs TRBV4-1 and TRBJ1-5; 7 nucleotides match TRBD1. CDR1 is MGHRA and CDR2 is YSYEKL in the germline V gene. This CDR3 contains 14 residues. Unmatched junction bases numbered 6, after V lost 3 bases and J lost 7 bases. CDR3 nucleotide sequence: TGCGCCAGCAGCCACACAGGGGTTGGGCAGCCCCAGCATTTT. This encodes CASSHTGVGQPQHF.

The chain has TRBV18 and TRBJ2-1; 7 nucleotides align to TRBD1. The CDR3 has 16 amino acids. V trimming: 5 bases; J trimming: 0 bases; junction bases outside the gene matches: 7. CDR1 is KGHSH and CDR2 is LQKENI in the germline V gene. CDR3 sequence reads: CASSLDRDSSYNEQFF. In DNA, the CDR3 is TGTGCCAGCTCATTGGACCGGGACAGCTCCTACAATGAGCAGTTCTTC. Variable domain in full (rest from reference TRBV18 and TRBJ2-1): NAGVMQNPRHLVRRRGQEARLRCSPMKGHSHVYWYRQLPEEGLKFMVYLQKENIIDESGMPKERFSAEFPKEGPSILRIQQVVRGDSAAYFCASSLDRDSSYNEQFFGPGTRLTVL.

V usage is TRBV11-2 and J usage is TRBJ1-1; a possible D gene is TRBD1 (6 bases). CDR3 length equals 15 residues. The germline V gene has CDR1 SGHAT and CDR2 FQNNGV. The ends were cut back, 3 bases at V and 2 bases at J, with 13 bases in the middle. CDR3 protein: CASSFGLGGNTEAFF. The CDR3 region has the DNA TGTGCCAGCAGCTTCGGCCTTGGGGGCAACACTGAAGCTTTCTTT.

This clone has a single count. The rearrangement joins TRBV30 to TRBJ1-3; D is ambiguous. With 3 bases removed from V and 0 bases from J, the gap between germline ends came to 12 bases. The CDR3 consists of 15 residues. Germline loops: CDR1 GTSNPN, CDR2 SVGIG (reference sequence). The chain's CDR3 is CAWRLARDSGNTIYF. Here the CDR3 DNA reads TGTGCCTGGAGATTGGCACGGGACTCTGGAAACACCATATATTTT.

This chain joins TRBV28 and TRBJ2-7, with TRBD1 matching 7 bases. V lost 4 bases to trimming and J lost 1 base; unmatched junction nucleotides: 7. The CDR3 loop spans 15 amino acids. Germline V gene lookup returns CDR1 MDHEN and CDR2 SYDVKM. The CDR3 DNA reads TGTGCCAGCAGTTCCAGGACAGGTGGGTCCTACGAGCAGTACTTC. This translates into CASSSRTGGSYEQYF.

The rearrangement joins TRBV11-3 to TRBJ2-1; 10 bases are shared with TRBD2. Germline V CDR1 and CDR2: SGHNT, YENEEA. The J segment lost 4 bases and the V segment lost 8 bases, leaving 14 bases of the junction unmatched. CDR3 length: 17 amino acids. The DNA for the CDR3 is TGTGCCAGCGCGGCTAGCGGGGGCGCGTCGGGATACAATGAGCAGTTCTTC. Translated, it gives CASAASGGASGYNEQFF.

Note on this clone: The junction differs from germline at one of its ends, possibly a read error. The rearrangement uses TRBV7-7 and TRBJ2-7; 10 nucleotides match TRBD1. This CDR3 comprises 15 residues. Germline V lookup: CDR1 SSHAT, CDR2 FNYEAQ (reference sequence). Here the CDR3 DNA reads TGTGCTAGCAGCTTAGTCGGGACAGGGGAAGAAGAGCAGTACTTC. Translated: CASSLVGTGEEEQYF. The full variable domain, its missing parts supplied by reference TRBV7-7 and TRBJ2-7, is GAGVSQSPRYKVTKRGQDVTLRCDPISSHATLYWYQQALGQGPEFLTYFNYEAQPDKSGLPSDRFSAERPEGSISTLTIQRTEQRDSAMYRCASSLVGTGEEEQYFGPGTRLTVT.

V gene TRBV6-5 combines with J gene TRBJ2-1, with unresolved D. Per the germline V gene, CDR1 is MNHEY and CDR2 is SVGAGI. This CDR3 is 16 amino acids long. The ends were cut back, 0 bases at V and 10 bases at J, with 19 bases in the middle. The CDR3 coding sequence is TGTGCCAGCAGTTACTCGAGCGCCTCCGGATCCCGCGAGCAGTTCTTC. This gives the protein CASSYSSASGSREQFF.

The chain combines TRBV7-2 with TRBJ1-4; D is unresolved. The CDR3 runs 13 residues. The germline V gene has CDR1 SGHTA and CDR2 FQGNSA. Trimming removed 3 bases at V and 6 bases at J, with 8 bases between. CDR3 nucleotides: TGTGCCAGCAGCTTTAGGGTAGATGAAAAACTGTTTTTT. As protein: CASSFRVDEKLFF.

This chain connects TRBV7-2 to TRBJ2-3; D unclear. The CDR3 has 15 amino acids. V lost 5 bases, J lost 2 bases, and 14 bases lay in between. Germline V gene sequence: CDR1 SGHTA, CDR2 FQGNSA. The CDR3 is CASSPRAGDTDTQYF. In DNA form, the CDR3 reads TGTGCCAGCAGCCCCCGGGCTGGGGACACAGATACGCAGTATTTT.

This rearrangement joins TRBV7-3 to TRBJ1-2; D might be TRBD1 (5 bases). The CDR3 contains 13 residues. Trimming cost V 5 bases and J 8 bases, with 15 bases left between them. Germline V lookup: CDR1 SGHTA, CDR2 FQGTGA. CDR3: CASSPEEGRGYTF. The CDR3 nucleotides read TGTGCCAGCAGCCCCGAGGAGGGGAGAGGCTACACCTTC.

The CDR3 DNA is TGTGCCAGCAGCTCGGGGAGTTCTGGGAGTCAGACCCAGTACTTC. This gives the protein CASSSGSSGSQTQYF. The chain joins TRBV11-2 to TRBJ2-5; possibly TRBD2 for D (5 bases). This CDR3 has 15 residues. V shed 4 bases and J shed 6 bases, with 18 bases lying between them. Germline CDR1 SGHAT, CDR2 FQNNGV.

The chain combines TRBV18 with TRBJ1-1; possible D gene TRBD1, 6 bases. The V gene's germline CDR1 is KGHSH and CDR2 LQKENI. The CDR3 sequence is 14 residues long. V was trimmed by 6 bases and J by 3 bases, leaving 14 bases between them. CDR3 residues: CASSTTQGYTEAFF. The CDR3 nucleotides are TGTGCCAGCTCGACTACACAGGGTTACACTGAAGCTTTCTTT.

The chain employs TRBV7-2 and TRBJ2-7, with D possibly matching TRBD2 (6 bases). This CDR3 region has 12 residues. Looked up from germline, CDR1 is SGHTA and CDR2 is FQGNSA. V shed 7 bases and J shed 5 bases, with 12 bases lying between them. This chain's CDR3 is CASNGWGDEQYF. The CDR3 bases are TGTGCCAGCAATGGGTGGGGGGACGAGCAGTACTTC.

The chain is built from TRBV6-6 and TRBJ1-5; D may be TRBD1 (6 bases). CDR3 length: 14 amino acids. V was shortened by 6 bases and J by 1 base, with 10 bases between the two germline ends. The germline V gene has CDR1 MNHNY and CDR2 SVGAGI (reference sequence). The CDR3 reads CASRLTGSNQPQHF. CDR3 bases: TGTGCCAGCAGGCTTACAGGGAGCAATCAGCCCCAGCATTTT.

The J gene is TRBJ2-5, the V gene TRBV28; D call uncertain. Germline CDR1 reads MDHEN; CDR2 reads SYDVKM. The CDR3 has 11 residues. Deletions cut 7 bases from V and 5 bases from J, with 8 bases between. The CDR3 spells CASNLGETQYF. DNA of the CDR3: TGTGCCAGCAACCTAGGGGAGACCCAGTACTTC.

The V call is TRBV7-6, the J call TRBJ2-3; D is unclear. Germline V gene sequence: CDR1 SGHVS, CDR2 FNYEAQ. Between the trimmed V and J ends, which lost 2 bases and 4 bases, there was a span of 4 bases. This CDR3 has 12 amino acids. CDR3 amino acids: CASSLNADTQYF. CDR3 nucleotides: TGTGCCAGCAGCTTAAACGCAGATACGCAGTATTTT. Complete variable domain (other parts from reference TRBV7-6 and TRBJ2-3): GAGVSQSPRYKVTKRGQDVALRCDPISGHVSLYWYRQALGQGPEFLTYFNYEAQQDKSGLPNDRFSAERPEGSISTLTIQRTEQRDSAMYRCASSLNADTQYFGPGTRLTVL.

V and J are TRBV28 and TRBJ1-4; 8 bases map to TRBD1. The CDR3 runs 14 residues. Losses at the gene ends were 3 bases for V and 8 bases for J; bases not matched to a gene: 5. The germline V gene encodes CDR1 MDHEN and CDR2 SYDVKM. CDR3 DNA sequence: TGTGCCAGCAGTTTCCAGGGGGCTGGGGAAAAACTGTTTTTT. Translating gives CASSFQGAGEKLFF.

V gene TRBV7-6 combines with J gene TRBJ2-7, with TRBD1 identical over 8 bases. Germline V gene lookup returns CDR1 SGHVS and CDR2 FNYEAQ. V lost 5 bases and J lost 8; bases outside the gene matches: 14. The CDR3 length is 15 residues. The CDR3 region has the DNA TGTGCCAGCAGCCCCGGACAGGGTGGGAAATGGAAGCAGTACTTC. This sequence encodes CASSPGQGGKWKQYF.

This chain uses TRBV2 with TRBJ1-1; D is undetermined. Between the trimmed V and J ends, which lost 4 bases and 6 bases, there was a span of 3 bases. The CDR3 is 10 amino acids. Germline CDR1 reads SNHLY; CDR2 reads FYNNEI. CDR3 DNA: TGTGCCAGCAGTGCCCCTGAAGCTTTCTTT. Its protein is CASSAPEAFF.

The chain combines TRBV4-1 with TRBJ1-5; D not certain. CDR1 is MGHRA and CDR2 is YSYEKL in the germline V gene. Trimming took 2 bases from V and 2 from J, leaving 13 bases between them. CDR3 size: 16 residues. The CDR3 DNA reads TGCGCCAGCAGCCAACGAAGGGAGGTAGGCAATCAGCCCCAGCATTTT. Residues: CASSQRREVGNQPQHF.

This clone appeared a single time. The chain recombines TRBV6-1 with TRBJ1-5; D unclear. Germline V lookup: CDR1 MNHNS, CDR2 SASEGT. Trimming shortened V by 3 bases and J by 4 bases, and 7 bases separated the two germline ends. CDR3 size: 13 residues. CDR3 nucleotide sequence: TGTGCCAGCAGTGATGATAGGAATCAGCCCCAGCATTTT. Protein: CASSDDRNQPQHF.

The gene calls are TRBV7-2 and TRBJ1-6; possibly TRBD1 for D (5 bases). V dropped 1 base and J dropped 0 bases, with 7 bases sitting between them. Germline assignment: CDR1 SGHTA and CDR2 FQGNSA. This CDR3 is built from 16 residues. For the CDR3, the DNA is TGTGCCAGCAGCTTAGTTGGGGGCTCCTATAATTCACCCCTCCACTTT. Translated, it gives CASSLVGGSYNSPLHF.

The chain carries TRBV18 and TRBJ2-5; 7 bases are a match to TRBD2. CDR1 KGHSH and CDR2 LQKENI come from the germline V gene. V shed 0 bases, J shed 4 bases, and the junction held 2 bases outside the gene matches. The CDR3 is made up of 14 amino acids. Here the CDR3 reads CASSPPGGRETQYF. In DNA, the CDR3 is TGTGCCAGCTCACCACCGGGAGGGAGAGAGACCCAGTACTTC.